A selection of T cell receptor beta chains follows, all from one sample in a study of PD-L1 blockade in urothelial cancer. Profiling relied on immunoSEQ multiplex PCR, and the TCRdb table lists in-frame clones only, not all of them. The table has approximately 38,000 clones, approximately 86% seen once. The material sequenced was PBMCs, taken around atezolizumab (anti-PD-L1) treatment. Receptors were obtained from a man in his sixties with urothelial cancer. Each CDR3 is given without its conserved first and last residue. Each record gives: V gene, CDR3 length, clone size, J gene, CDR3 protein. Some rows mark clone size as missing; the rest say once, few, many or name a class of expanded clone.

TRBV30,12,NA,TRBJ1-2,AWSVGRGQGGYT
TRBV7-2,12,NA,TRBJ1-5,ASSPGTLGQPQH
TRBV10-3,10,once,TRBJ2-5,AIGQTGETQY
TRBV7-2,10,NA,TRBJ1-2,ASSLSTRGYT
TRBV9,13,once,TRBJ1-1,ASSVGGLMNTEAF
TRBV6-6,12,NA,TRBJ2-5,ASRGGRAVETQY
TRBV4-1,13,once,TRBJ1-2,ASSQAGQGGQSYT
TRBV9,12,NA,TRBJ2-3,ASNGGASVDTQY
TRBV6-6,13,once,TRBJ2-5,ASSSGTGGIETQY
TRBV5-4,12,NA,TRBJ1-1,ASSRREVGTEAF
TRBV30,13,once,TRBJ2-7,AWALRQGFSYEQY
TRBV2,12,NA,TRBJ1-1,ASSADRLNTEAF